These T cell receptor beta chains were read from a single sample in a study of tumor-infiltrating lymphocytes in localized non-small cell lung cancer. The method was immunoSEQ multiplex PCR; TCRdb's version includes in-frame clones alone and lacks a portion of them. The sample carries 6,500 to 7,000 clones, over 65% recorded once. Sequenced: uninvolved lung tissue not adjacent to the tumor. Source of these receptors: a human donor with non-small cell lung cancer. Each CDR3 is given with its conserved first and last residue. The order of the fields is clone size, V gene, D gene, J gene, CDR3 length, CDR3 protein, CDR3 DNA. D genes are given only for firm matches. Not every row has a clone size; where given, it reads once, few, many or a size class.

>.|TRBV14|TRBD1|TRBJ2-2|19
CASSQDRTRTGTGTGELFF
TGTGCCAGCAGCCAAGATCGAACCAGGACAGGGACAGGAACCGGGGAGCTGTTTTTT
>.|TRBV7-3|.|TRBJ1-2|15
CASSLGGGRMDGYTF
TGTGCCAGCAGCTTAGGCGGGGGGCGAATGGATGGCTACACCTTC
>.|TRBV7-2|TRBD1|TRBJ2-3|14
CASSPTGPMDTQYF
TGTGCCAGCAGCCCGACAGGGCCGATGGATACGCAGTATTTT
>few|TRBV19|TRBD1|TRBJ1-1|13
CASKPTGAPSAFF
TGTGCCAGTAAACCGACAGGGGCCCCTTCAGCTTTCTTT
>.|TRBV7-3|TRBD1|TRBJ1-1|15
CASSLRGGGNTEAFF
TGTGCCAGCAGCTTAAGGGGAGGGGGCAACACTGAAGCTTTCTTT
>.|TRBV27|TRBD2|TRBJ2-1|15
CASNPWGRENNEQFF
TGTGCCAGCAACCCTTGGGGGAGGGAGAACAATGAGCAGTTCTTC
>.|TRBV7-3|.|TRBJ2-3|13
CASSRGGTDTQYF
TGTGCCAGCAGCCGAGGAGGCACAGATACGCAGTATTTT
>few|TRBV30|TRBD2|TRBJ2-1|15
CAWEVGASGTGLLFF
TGTGCCTGGGAGGTTGGGGCTAGCGGGACGGGGCTACTGTTCTTC
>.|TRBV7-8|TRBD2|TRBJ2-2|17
CASSVITSGVVTGELFF
TGTGCCAGCAGCGTTATAACTAGCGGGGTAGTCACCGGGGAGCTGTTTTTT
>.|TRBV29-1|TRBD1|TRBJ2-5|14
CSVPSGGWSETQYF
TGCAGCGTTCCCTCAGGGGGATGGTCAGAGACCCAGTACTTC
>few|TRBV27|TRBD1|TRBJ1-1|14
CASGYQTGVAEAFF
TGTGCCAGCGGATATCAGACAGGGGTCGCTGAAGCTTTCTTT
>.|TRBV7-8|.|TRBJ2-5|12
CASSPPRGTQYF
TGTGCCAGCAGCCCACCGAGGGGGACCCAGTACTTC
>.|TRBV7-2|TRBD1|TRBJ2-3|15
CASSSGQGWTDTQYF
TGTGCCAGCAGCTCGGGACAGGGATGGACAGATACGCAGTATTTT
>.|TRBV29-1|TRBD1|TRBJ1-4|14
CSVVGRDSNEKLFF
TGCAGCGTTGTGGGCCGGGACAGTAATGAAAAACTGTTTTTT
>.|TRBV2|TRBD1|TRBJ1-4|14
CASSAFTGDEKLFF
TGTGCCAGCAGTGCGTTTACAGGGGACGAAAAACTGTTTTTT
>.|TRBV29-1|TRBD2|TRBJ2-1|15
CSVRAGTSGSFEQFF
TGCAGCGTAAGAGCCGGGACTAGCGGGAGTTTTGAGCAGTTCTTC
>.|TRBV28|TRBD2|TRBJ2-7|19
CASSSLGLAGGGLPYEQYF
TGTGCCAGCAGTTCCCTCGGACTAGCGGGAGGGGGATTGCCCTACGAGCAGTACTTC
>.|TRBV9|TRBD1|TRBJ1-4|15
CASSVDGTGNEKLFF
TGTGCCAGCAGCGTAGACGGGACAGGGAATGAAAAACTGTTTTTT
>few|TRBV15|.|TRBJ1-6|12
CATSSSYSPLHF
TGTGCCACCAGCAGCTCATATTCACCCCTCCACTTT
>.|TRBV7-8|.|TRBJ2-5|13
CASSLGVKETQYF
TGTGCCAGCAGCTTAGGAGTTAAAGAGACCCAGTACTTC
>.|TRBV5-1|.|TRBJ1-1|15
CASSLAVAGNTEAFF
TGCGCCAGCAGCTTGGCCGTGGCGGGGAACACTGAAGCTTTCTTT
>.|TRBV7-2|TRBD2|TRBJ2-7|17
CASSLVLAGPDSYEQYF
TGTGCCAGCAGCTTAGTTCTAGCGGGTCCTGATTCCTACGAGCAGTACTTC
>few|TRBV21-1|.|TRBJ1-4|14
CASSKGTGNEKLFF
TGTGCCAGCAGCAAGGGGACGGGTAATGAAAAACTGTTTTTT
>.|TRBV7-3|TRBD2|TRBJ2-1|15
CASSTTSGGAVEQFF
TGTGCCAGCTCAACCACTAGCGGGGGGGCGGTTGAGCAGTTCTTC
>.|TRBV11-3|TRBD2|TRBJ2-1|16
CASSLDGREGKDEQFF
TGTGCCAGCAGCTTAGATGGCCGGGAGGGGAAGGATGAGCAGTTCTTC
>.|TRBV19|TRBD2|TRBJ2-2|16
CASSRSSGRVGGELFF
TGTGCCAGTAGTCGTTCTAGCGGGAGGGTCGGCGGGGAGCTGTTTTTT
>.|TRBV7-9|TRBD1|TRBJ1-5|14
CASSLTGERQPQHF
TGTGCCAGCAGCCTGACAGGGGAGAGGCAGCCCCAGCATTTT
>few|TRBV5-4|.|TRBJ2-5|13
CASSSRVAETQYF
TGTGCCAGCAGCAGTAGAGTAGCAGAGACCCAGTACTTC
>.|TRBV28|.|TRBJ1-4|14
CASSTGPSGEKLFF
TGTGCCAGCAGTACCGGGCCGAGCGGGGAAAAACTGTTTTTT
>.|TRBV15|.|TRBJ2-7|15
CATSRKPSFNDEQYF
TGTGCCACCAGCAGAAAACCTAGTTTCAATGACGAGCAGTACTTC
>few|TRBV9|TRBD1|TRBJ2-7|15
CASSPSGQGSYEQYF
TGTGCCAGCAGCCCCTCGGGACAGGGGTCCTACGAGCAGTACTTC